A selection of T cell receptor beta chains follows, all from one sample in a study of Graves' ophthalmopathy and Graves' hyperthyroidism. TCRdb re-analysed the multiplex PCR reads in MiXCR, keeping a single row per CDR3 protein. The table has about 1.1 million distinct CDR3 sequences, 35% to 40% seen once. Specimen: peripheral blood or thyroid tissue (not recorded which). These receptors were obtained from an adult man with Graves' hyperthyroidism. The CDR3 runs from the conserved cysteine through the conserved F or W. D genes are given only for firm matches. Part of the rows lack a size; the others show once, few, many or a class for expanded clones.

d_call: -; clone_size: many; v_call: TRBV24-1; j_call: TRBJ2-2; cdr3_aa: CATQSTGELFF; cdr3_nt: TGTGCCACACAAAGCACCGGGGAGCTGTTTTTT
d_call: TRBD1; clone_size: few; v_call: TRBV5-1; j_call: TRBJ2-5; cdr3_aa: CASIRSGGAVETQYF; cdr3_nt: TGCGCCAGCATCCGATCAGGGGGCGCGGTAGAGACCCAGTACTTC
d_call: TRBD1; clone_size: -; v_call: TRBV24-1; j_call: TRBJ1-5; cdr3_aa: CATSDWTGDSQPQHF; cdr3_nt: TGTGCCACCAGTGATTGGACAGGGGATTCGCAGCCCCAGCATTTT
d_call: -; clone_size: many; v_call: TRBV7-2; j_call: TRBJ2-7; cdr3_aa: CASSLSLGGSHEQYF; cdr3_nt: TGTGCCAGCAGCTTATCCCTCGGAGGGTCCCACGAGCAGTACTTC
d_call: TRBD1; clone_size: many; v_call: TRBV14; j_call: TRBJ2-2; cdr3_aa: CASSYRGGAGELFF; cdr3_nt: TGTGCCAGCAGCTACCGAGGGGGCGCCGGGGAGCTGTTTTTT
d_call: -; clone_size: many; v_call: TRBV20-1; j_call: TRBJ2-5; cdr3_aa: CSARTAQETQYF; cdr3_nt: TGCAGTGCCAGGACAGCTCAAGAGACCCAGTACTTC
d_call: -; clone_size: many; v_call: TRBV19; j_call: TRBJ2-7; cdr3_aa: CASSIGTGTYEQYF; cdr3_nt: TGCGCCAGCAGCATTGGGACTGGGACCTACGAGCAGTACTTC
d_call: -; clone_size: few; v_call: TRBV20-1; j_call: TRBJ1-5; cdr3_aa: CSAPSIGENNPRRPQHF; cdr3_nt: TGCAGTGCCCCCTCAATCGGGGAAAACAACCCGCGGCGGCCCCAGCATTTT
d_call: TRBD1; clone_size: few; v_call: TRBV2; j_call: TRBJ1-4; cdr3_aa: CASSLGTDREELFF; cdr3_nt: TGTGCCAGCAGTCTCGGGACAGATCGTGAAGAACTGTTTTTT
d_call: TRBD1; clone_size: many; v_call: TRBV5-1; j_call: TRBJ1-1; cdr3_aa: CASSLLGQVNAEAFF; cdr3_nt: TGCGCCAGCAGCTTGCTGGGACAGGTGAATGCTGAAGCTTTCTTT
d_call: -; clone_size: many; v_call: TRBV5-1; j_call: TRBJ1-1; cdr3_aa: CASSSDTADTEAFF; cdr3_nt: TGCGCCAGCAGCTCCGACACTGCCGACACTGAAGCTTTCTTT
d_call: -; clone_size: many; v_call: TRBV29-1; j_call: TRBJ2-5; cdr3_aa: CSVGLTQETQYF; cdr3_nt: TGCAGCGTTGGACTCACCCAAGAGACCCAGTACTTC
d_call: -; clone_size: many; v_call: TRBV11-2; j_call: TRBJ2-5; cdr3_aa: CASSLVRQETQYF; cdr3_nt: TGTGCCAGCAGCTTAGTCCGGCAAGAGACCCAGTACTTC
d_call: TRBD2; clone_size: many; v_call: TRBV5-5; j_call: TRBJ2-5; cdr3_aa: CASSPGLGGQETQYF; cdr3_nt: TGTGCCAGCAGCCCGGGACTAGGCGGGCAAGAGACCCAGTACTTC
d_call: -; clone_size: -; v_call: TRBV29-1; j_call: TRBJ1-2; cdr3_aa: CSVDRRARNGYTF; cdr3_nt: TGCAGCGTTGATAGAAGGGCGCGGAATGGCTACACCTTC
d_call: -; clone_size: -; v_call: TRBV20-1; j_call: TRBJ2-7; cdr3_aa: CSAMHAVAYEQYF; cdr3_nt: TGCAGTGCTATGCACGCAGTGGCCTACGAGCAGTACTTC
d_call: -; clone_size: -; v_call: TRBV7-8; j_call: TRBJ2-2; cdr3_aa: CASSFSGPSGGWTGELFF; cdr3_nt: TGTGCCAGCAGCTTTTCCGGACCCAGTGGGGGCTGGACCGGGGAGCTGTTTTTT
d_call: -; clone_size: -; v_call: TRBV7-9; j_call: TRBJ1-1; cdr3_aa: CASRPGHLNTEAFF; cdr3_nt: TGTGCCAGCAGGCCGGGACACCTGAACACTGAAGCTTTCTTT
d_call: TRBD2; clone_size: -; v_call: TRBV20-1; j_call: TRBJ2-7; cdr3_aa: CSVKAGRDTDEQYF; cdr3_nt: TGCAGTGTCAAAGCGGGACGTGATACGGATGAGCAGTACTTC
d_call: -; clone_size: many; v_call: TRBV5-6; j_call: TRBJ1-1; cdr3_aa: CASSLDSHRNTEAFF; cdr3_nt: TGTGCCAGCAGCTTGGATTCCCATCGGAACACTGAAGCTTTCTTT
d_call: TRBD1; clone_size: -; v_call: TRBV29-1; j_call: TRBJ2-3; cdr3_aa: CSVEDRGQGEDTQYF; cdr3_nt: TGCAGCGTTGAAGATCGAGGGCAGGGGGAAGATACGCAGTATTTT
d_call: TRBD2; clone_size: many; v_call: TRBV29-1; j_call: TRBJ2-7; cdr3_aa: CSVETGGGGDEQYF; cdr3_nt: TGCAGCGTTGAAACCGGGGGGGGGGGCGACGAGCAGTACTTC
d_call: -; clone_size: few; v_call: TRBV12-3/TRBV12-4; j_call: TRBJ1-1; cdr3_aa: CASTISGPWAFF; cdr3_nt: TGTGCCAGCACTATCAGCGGGCCTTGGGCTTTCTTT
d_call: TRBD1; clone_size: many; v_call: TRBV29-1; j_call: TRBJ2-7; cdr3_aa: CSVGPTGMGNEQYF; cdr3_nt: TGCAGCGTTGGCCCGACAGGGATGGGGAACGAGCAGTACTTC
d_call: -; clone_size: many; v_call: TRBV12-3/TRBV12-4; j_call: TRBJ1-1; cdr3_aa: CASSPGHSNTEAFF; cdr3_nt: TGTGCCAGCAGCCCGGGACATTCGAACACTGAAGCTTTCTTT
d_call: -; clone_size: -; v_call: TRBV10-3; j_call: TRBJ1-2; cdr3_aa: CAISDPGPSGTGELRGYTF; cdr3_nt: TGTGCCATCAGTGATCCAGGTCCCTCGGGTACCGGGGAGCTGAGGGGCTACACCTTC
d_call: -; clone_size: few; v_call: TRBV7-2; j_call: TRBJ2-7; cdr3_aa: CASSLPLDRRISYEQYF; cdr3_nt: TGTGCCAGCAGCTTGCCCTTAGACAGGCGTATCTCCTACGAGCAGTACTTC